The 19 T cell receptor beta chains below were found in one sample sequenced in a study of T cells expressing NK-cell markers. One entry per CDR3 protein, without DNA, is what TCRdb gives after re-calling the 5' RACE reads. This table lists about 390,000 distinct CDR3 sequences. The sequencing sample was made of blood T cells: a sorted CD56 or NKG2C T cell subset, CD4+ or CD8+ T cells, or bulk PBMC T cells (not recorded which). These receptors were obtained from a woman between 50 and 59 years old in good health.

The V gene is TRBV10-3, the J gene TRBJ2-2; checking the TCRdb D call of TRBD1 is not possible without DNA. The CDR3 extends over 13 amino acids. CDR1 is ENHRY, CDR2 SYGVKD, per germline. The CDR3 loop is CAIRGTGTGELFF.

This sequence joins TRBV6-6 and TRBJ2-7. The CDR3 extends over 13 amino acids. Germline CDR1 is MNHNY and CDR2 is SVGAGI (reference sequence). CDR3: CASSYSSGNEQYF.

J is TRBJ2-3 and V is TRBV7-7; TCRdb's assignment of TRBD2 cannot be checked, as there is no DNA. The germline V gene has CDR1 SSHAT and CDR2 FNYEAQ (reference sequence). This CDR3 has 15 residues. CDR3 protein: CASSLGIAATDTQYF.

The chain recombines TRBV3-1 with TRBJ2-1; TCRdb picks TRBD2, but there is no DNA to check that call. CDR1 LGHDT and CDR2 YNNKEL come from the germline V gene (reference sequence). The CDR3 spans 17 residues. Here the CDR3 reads CASRGLVAGAIRNEQFF.

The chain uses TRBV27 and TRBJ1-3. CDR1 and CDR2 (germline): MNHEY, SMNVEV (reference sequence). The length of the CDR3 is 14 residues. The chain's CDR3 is CAGKSGSSGNTIYF.

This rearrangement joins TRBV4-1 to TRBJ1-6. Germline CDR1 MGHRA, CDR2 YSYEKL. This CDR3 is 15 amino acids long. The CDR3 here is CASSQVRIGNSPLHF.

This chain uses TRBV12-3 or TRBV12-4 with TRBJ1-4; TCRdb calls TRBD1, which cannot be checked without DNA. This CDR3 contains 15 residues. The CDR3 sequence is CASSYEGAANEKLFF.

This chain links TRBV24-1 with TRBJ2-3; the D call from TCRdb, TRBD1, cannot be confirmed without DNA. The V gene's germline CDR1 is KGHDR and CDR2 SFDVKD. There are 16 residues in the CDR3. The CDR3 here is CATSPAAGGNRDTQYF.

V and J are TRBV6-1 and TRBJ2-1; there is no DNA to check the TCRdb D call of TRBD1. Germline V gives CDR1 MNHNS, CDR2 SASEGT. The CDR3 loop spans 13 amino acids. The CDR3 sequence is CANGGASRDEQFF.

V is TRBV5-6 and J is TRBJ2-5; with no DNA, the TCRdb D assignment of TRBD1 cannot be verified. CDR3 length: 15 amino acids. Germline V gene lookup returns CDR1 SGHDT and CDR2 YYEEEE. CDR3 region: CASREGGAGRETQYF.

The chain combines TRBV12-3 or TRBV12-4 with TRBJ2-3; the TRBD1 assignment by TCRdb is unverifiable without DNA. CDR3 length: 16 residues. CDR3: CASSPDGGSSTDTQYF.

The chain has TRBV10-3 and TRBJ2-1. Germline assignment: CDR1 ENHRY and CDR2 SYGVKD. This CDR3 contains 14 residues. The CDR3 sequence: CAIRSESAYNEQFF.

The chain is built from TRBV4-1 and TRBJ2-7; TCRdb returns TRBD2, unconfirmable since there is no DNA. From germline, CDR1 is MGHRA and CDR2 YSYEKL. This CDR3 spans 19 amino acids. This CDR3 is CASSQELGAGVLWRGEQYF.

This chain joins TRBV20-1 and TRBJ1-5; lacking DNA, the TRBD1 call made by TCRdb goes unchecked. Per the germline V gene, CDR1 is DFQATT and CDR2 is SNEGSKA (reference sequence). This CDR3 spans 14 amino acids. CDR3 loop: CSATRQGHGQPQHF.

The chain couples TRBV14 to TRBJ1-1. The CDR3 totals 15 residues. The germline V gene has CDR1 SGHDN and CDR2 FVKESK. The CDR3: CASSRQSGYTAEAFF.

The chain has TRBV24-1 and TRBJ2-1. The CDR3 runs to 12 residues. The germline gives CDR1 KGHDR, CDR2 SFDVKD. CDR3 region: CATVGRPNEQFF.

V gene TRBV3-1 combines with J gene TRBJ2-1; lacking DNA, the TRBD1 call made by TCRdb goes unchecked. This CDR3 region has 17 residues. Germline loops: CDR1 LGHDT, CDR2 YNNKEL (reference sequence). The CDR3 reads CASSQPTAGTGGIKQFF.

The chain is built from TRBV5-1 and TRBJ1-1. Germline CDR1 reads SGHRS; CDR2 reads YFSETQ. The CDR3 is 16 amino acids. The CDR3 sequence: CASSLISTGPDTEAFF.

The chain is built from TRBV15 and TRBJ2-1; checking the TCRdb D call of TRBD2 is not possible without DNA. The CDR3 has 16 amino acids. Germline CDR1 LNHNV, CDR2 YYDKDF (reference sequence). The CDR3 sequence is CATSREPGLTYNRQFF.